These 32 T cell receptor beta chains originate from one sample sequenced in a study of CD8 T cells in ankylosing spondylitis. TCRdb redid the calling of the 5' RACE reads with MiXCR, one entry per CDR3 protein. Among 700,000 to 1,000,000 distinct CDR3 sequences, roughly 10% were seen once, and the ten largest hold 0.51%. The study, taken as a whole, reports: In ankylosing spondylitis blood, a motif of seven or eight highly homologous TCR beta variants appeared characteristic.

These receptors are not linked to any known antigen. Sequenced: blood, either unsorted or a sorted T cell fraction (not recorded which). These TCRs come from a male donor with ankylosing spondylitis.

This clonotype was seen a handful of times. The rearrangement uses TRBV24-1 and TRBJ2-5, with TRBD2 identical over 10 bases. Germline loops: CDR1 KGHDR, CDR2 SFDVKD. This CDR3 is 15 amino acids long. The junction had 7 bases not matched to a gene; V was cut back by 7 bases and J by 3 bases. The chain's CDR3 is CATSIGTSEEETQYF. CDR3 DNA: TGTGCCACCAGCATAGGGACTAGCGAGGAAGAGACCCAGTACTTC.

CDR3 DNA: TGTGCCAGCAGCCCAAGATACAGGGGAACTGAAGCTTTCTTT. Its protein is CASSPRYRGTEAFF. The chain has TRBV12-3 or TRBV12-4 and TRBJ1-1, with TRBD1 matching 7 bases. The ends lost 6 bases at V and 5 bases at J; junction bases unmatched: 9. The CDR3 consists of 14 residues.

This clonotype was picked up many times. The J gene is TRBJ2-3, the V gene TRBV10-1; perhaps TRBD1 as D (6 bases). The CDR3 loop spans 14 amino acids. V lost 8 bases and J lost 3, with 15 bases in between. Germline V gene data show CDR1 as WNHNN and CDR2 as SYGVQD (reference sequence). This CDR3 is CASRQGKGTDTQYF. The CDR3 region has the DNA TGCGCCAGCCGTCAGGGGAAAGGAACAGATACGCAGTATTTT.

In its sample, this clonotype was seen many times. V usage is TRBV5-1 and J usage is TRBJ1-2; maybe TRBD1 (5 bases). This CDR3 region has 14 residues. The germline gives CDR1 SGHRS, CDR2 YFSETQ. V lost 7 bases and J lost 3, with 16 bases in between. CDR3 residues: CASSLSTVDYGYTF. As DNA, the CDR3 is TGCGCCAGCTCCCTCTCGACAGTCGACTATGGCTACACCTTC.

This chain connects TRBV20-1 to TRBJ1-1; D may be TRBD1 (5 bases). V was trimmed by 4 bases and J by 3 bases, leaving 18 bases between them. The germline gives CDR1 DFQATT, CDR2 SNEGSKA (reference sequence). The CDR3 length is 15 residues. CDR3 region: CSATKGGVGDTEAFF. The CDR3 DNA is TGCAGTGCTACCAAAGGCGGAGTGGGGGACACTGAAGCTTTCTTT.

The chain carries TRBV28 and TRBJ1-2; weak D call: TRBD1 (5 bases). The CDR3 covers 12 residues. V gave up 8 bases and J gave up 8 bases, with 15 bases separating them. Looked up from germline, CDR1 is MDHEN and CDR2 is SYDVKM. The CDR3, as DNA: TGTGCCAGCTCAGGGAGGGTGCAAGGCTACACCTTC. Its protein is CASSGRVQGYTF.

This clonotype appeared many times. This chain links TRBV9 with TRBJ2-5; tentatively, D is TRBD1 (6 bases). The CDR3 length is 16 residues. Germline assignment: CDR1 SGDLS and CDR2 YYNGEE. With 0 bases removed from V and 5 bases from J, the gap between germline ends came to 17 bases. CDR3 amino acids: CASSVVGASQGETQYF. The CDR3 DNA sequence: TGTGCCAGCAGCGTAGTCGGGGCCTCTCAGGGGGAGACCCAGTACTTC.

The chain has TRBV20-1 and TRBJ2-1, with 12 bases aligning to TRBD2. The CDR3 is made up of 14 amino acids. CDR1 is DFQATT and CDR2 is SNEGSKA in the germline V gene (reference sequence). With 6 bases clipped from V and 8 bases from J, the junction kept 8 bases outside the gene matches. As DNA, the CDR3 is TGCAGTGCGAGTAGACTAGCGGGAGTATATGAGCAGTTCTTC. As protein: CSASRLAGVYEQFF.

Remarks on this clonotype: The junction differs from germline at one of its ends, possibly a read error. The genes are TRBV6-5 and TRBJ1-1, with a possible D match to TRBD1 (6 bases). CDR1 is MNHEY, CDR2 SVGAGI, per germline. The CDR3 has 13 residues. CDR3: CASSYGTLTAAFF. DNA for the CDR3: TGTGCCAGCAGTTACGGGACACTAACTGCAGCTTTCTTT.

Only a few counts were recorded for this clonotype. The chain is built from TRBV2 and TRBJ1-5; D is uncertain. CDR1 is SNHLY, CDR2 FYNNEI, per germline. The V end lost 6 bases, the J end lost 5 bases, and 11 bases lay between the germline ends. This CDR3 spans 13 amino acids. CDR3 loop: CASRAGWDQPQHF. CDR3 coding DNA: TGTGCCAGCAGGGCAGGTTGGGATCAGCCCCAGCATTTT.

There are many counts of this clonotype. J is TRBJ2-7 and V is TRBV12-3 or TRBV12-4; 8 nucleotides align to TRBD1. With 5 bases clipped from V and 5 bases from J, the junction kept 5 bases outside the gene matches. The CDR3 is made up of 13 amino acids. The CDR3 loop is CASSLRQGNEQYF. CDR3 nucleotide sequence: TGTGCCAGCAGTCTAAGACAGGGGAACGAGCAGTACTTC.

This clonotype was detected ten times or more. The chain combines TRBV7-9 with TRBJ2-5; maybe TRBD1 (6 bases). Trimming took off 1 base at V and 4 bases at J, with 10 bases between the two ends. Germline V gene data show CDR1 as SEHNR and CDR2 as FQNEAQ (reference sequence). This CDR3 contains 14 residues. This CDR3 reads CASSLVVQGETQYF. The CDR3 region has the DNA TGTGCCAGCAGCTTAGTGGTACAGGGAGAGACCCAGTACTTC. Full variable domain (outside the CDR3, taken from reference TRBV7-9 and TRBJ2-5): DTGVSQNPRHKITKRGQNVTFRCDPISEHNRLYWYRQTLGQGPEFLTYFQNEAQLEKSRLLSDRFSAERPKGSFSTLEIQRTEQGDSAMYLCASSLVVQGETQYFGPGTRLLVL.

The table lists this clonotype with a few counts. The chain links TRBV5-5 to TRBJ2-7, with 7 bases that match TRBD1. This CDR3 is 16 amino acids long. Trimming at V came to 2 bases and at J to 3 bases, leaving 11 bases not matched to a gene. Germline values: CDR1 SGHKS, CDR2 YYEKEE (reference sequence). This chain's CDR3 is CASSLILPDRSYEQYF. Written as DNA, the CDR3 is TGTGCCAGCAGCTTAATTCTACCGGACAGGAGCTACGAGCAGTACTTC.

This chain uses TRBV20-1 with TRBJ1-1; 11 bases are shared with TRBD1. The CDR3 has 15 amino acids. V lost 6 bases, J lost 4 bases, and 10 bases stayed unmatched. CDR1 is DFQATT and CDR2 is SNEGSKA in the germline V gene (reference sequence). The chain's CDR3 is CSAPDRGRLATEAFF. The CDR3 DNA is TGCAGTGCGCCGGACAGGGGGCGGTTGGCCACTGAAGCTTTCTTT.

The sample holds many counts of this clonotype. This chain connects TRBV7-3 to TRBJ2-6; no clear D. V shed 0 bases and J shed 2 bases, with 2 bases lying between them. The germline CDR1 and CDR2 sequences are SGHTA and FQGTGA. This CDR3 contains 14 residues. CDR3 loop: CASSLTAGANVLTF. Here the CDR3 DNA reads TGTGCCAGCAGCTTAACGGCTGGGGCCAACGTCCTGACTTTC. Filled out from reference TRBV7-3 and TRBJ2-6, the complete variable domain reads GAGVSQTPSNKVTEKGKYVELRCDPISGHTALYWYRQSLGQGPEFLIYFQGTGAADDSGLPNDRFFAVRPEGSVSTLKIQRTERGDSAVYLCASSLTAGANVLTFGAGSRLTVL.

V usage is TRBV29-1 and J usage is TRBJ2-2; D remains ambiguous. The CDR3 has 16 amino acids. V was trimmed by 0 bases and J by 7 bases, leaving 18 bases between them. From germline, CDR1 is SQVTM and CDR2 ANQGSEA. The CDR3 loop reads CSVEDPGRTIIGELFF. Written as DNA, the CDR3 is TGCAGCGTTGAAGACCCAGGACGGACCATCATCGGGGAGCTGTTTTTT.

This clonotype was observed many times. The V gene is TRBV5-1, the J gene TRBJ2-7, with D possibly called TRBD1 or TRBD2 (5 bases each). CDR1 and CDR2 from the germline V gene are SGHRS and YFSETQ. The CDR3 is 14 amino acids. Deletions cut 4 bases from V and 3 bases from J, with 14 bases between. The CDR3 loop reads CASSAGTENYEQYF. The CDR3 DNA sequence: TGCGCCAGCAGCGCCGGGACCGAAAACTACGAGCAGTACTTC. Full variable domain (remainder filled in from reference TRBV5-1 and TRBJ2-7): KAGVTQTPRYLIKTRGQQVTLSCSPISGHRSVSWYQQTPGQGLQFLFEYFSETQRNKGNFPGRFSGRQFSNSRSEMNVSTLELGDSALYLCASSAGTENYEQYFGPGTRLTVT.

Only a few counts were recorded for this clonotype. The chain carries TRBV13 and TRBJ1-1; weak D call: TRBD1 (6 bases). Trimming cost V 4 bases and J 1 base, with 10 bases left between them. Germline V gene sequence: CDR1 PRHDT, CDR2 FYEKMQ (reference sequence). The CDR3 is 14 residues long. As DNA, the CDR3 is TGTGCCAGCAGCTGGGGGACATCGAACACTGAAGCTTTCTTT. It yields the protein CASSWGTSNTEAFF.

This clonotype has only a few counts. This chain connects TRBV7-2 to TRBJ2-7; maybe TRBD2 (5 bases). V was shortened by 4 bases and J by 3 bases, with 10 bases between the two germline ends. Germline CDR1 SGHTA, CDR2 FQGNSA. The CDR3 has 13 residues. The CDR3 nucleotides read TGTGCCAGCAGCTCGGACTGGAACTACGAGCAGTACTTC. Protein: CASSSDWNYEQYF.

This clonotype was observed a handful of times. The V call is TRBV5-1, the J call TRBJ1-2; D is possibly TRBD1 (5 bases). The V end lost 4 bases, the J end lost 2 bases, and 9 bases lay between the germline ends. CDR1 SGHRS and CDR2 YFSETQ come from the germline V gene. This CDR3 is 13 amino acids long. The CDR3 spells CASSHEGNYGYTF. In nucleotides, the CDR3 is TGCGCCAGCAGCCACGAGGGGAACTATGGCTACACCTTC.

This clonotype was seen only a few times. The rearrangement links TRBV12-3 or TRBV12-4 to TRBJ2-5; D is ambiguous. CDR3 length: 11 amino acids. The V end was cut by 6 bases, the J end by 6 bases, with 8 bases between. The CDR3 protein is CASSQRKTQYF. CDR3 bases: TGTGCCAGCAGCCAAAGGAAGACCCAGTACTTC.

The chain uses TRBV5-1 and TRBJ1-1; maybe TRBD1 (6 bases). V dropped 0 bases and J dropped 5 bases, with 14 bases sitting between them. The CDR3 consists of 15 residues. CDR1 is SGHRS and CDR2 is YFSETQ in the germline V gene. The CDR3 reads CASSLAGGTLTEAFF. The CDR3 nucleotides read TGCGCCAGCAGCTTGGCGGGTGGGACACTTACTGAAGCTTTCTTT.

This clonotype came up a few times. The V and J genes are TRBV5-1 and TRBJ2-7, with 10 bases fitting TRBD1. CDR3 size: 17 residues. In germline, CDR1 is SGHRS, CDR2 YFSETQ. J gave up 3 bases and V 3 bases, and 12 bases lay outside the gene matches. This chain's CDR3 is CASSSLGGGQGFYEQYF. The CDR3 DNA is TGCGCCAGCAGCTCGCTTGGGGGGGGACAGGGGTTCTACGAGCAGTACTTC.

V usage is TRBV4-2 and J usage is TRBJ2-1; 12 bases align to TRBD2. Germline V gives CDR1 LGHNA, CDR2 YNFKEQ. The trim removed 4 bases at V and 0 bases at J, leaving 7 bases unmatched. This CDR3 spans 18 amino acids. CDR3 DNA sequence: TGTGCCAGCAGCCGTGGACTAGCGGGATCGAGCTCCTACAATGAGCAGTTCTTC. Amino acid sequence: CASSRGLAGSSSYNEQFF.

V and J are TRBV20-1 and TRBJ1-5; D ambiguous. The germline CDR1 and CDR2 sequences are DFQATT and SNEGSKA (reference sequence). V lost 1 base and J 5 bases, leaving 9 bases between the germline ends. This CDR3 is 13 amino acids long. CDR3: CSARVNRHQPQHF. DNA of the CDR3: TGCAGTGCTAGAGTAAATAGGCATCAGCCCCAGCATTTT.

This chain links TRBV4-1 with TRBJ1-1; TRBD1 matches at 10 bases. V lost 5 bases and J lost 2; bases outside the gene matches: 8. The germline V gene encodes CDR1 MGHRA and CDR2 YSYEKL. This CDR3 has 16 amino acids. The CDR3 bases are TGCGCCAGCAGCGCCCGGGACAGGGGACTAAACACTGAAGCTTTCTTT. Translation: CASSARDRGLNTEAFF.

The chain combines TRBV20-1 with TRBJ2-7; D assignment may be TRBD1 or TRBD2 (5 bases each). The CDR3 is 13 residues long. V was clipped by 3 bases and J by 5 bases, with 14 bases between them. Germline CDR1 DFQATT, CDR2 SNEGSKA (reference sequence). The CDR3 here is CSASRGAFDEQYF. CDR3 nucleotide sequence: TGCAGTGCTAGTCGAGGGGCTTTTGACGAGCAGTACTTC.

In its sample, this clonotype was seen a few times. A read error may account for a junction end that differs from germline. The rearrangement links TRBV7-2 to TRBJ1-6, with 9 bases aligning to TRBD1. There are 15 residues in the CDR3. Germline loops: CDR1 SGHTA, CDR2 FQGNSA. The CDR3 loop reads CASSLAGTGYSPLHF. CDR3 in DNA: TGTGCCAGCAGCCTAGCCGGGACAGGGTATTCACCCCTCCACTTT. Using reference TRBV7-2 and TRBJ1-6 for the parts outside the CDR3, the full variable domain is GAGVSQSPSNKVTEKGKDVELRCDPISGHTALYWYRQSLGQGLEFLIYFQGNSAPDKSGLPSDRFSAERTGGSVSTLTIQRTQQEDSAVYLCASSLAGTGYSPLHFGNGTRLTVT.

The gene calls are TRBV11-2 and TRBJ2-7; no firm D call. V dropped 5 bases and J dropped 3 bases, with 11 bases sitting between them. From germline, CDR1 is SGHAT and CDR2 FQNNGV. The CDR3 is made up of 13 amino acids. CDR3 region: CASSIGRFYEQYF. The CDR3, as DNA: TGTGCCAGCAGCATAGGACGGTTCTACGAGCAGTACTTC.

The chain combines TRBV7-2 with TRBJ1-1; D remains ambiguous. Per germline, CDR1 SGHTA and CDR2 FQGNSA. With 8 bases removed from V and 5 bases from J, the gap between germline ends came to 9 bases. The CDR3 is 11 amino acids. Here the CDR3 DNA reads TGTGCCAGCCGTTATATGACTGAAGCTTTCTTT. This sequence encodes CASRYMTEAFF.

This clonotype has more than one count but fewer than ten. The genes are TRBV10-3 and TRBJ2-7; the D call may be TRBD1 or TRBD2 (7 bases each). Germline V gene lookup returns CDR1 ENHRY and CDR2 SYGVKD. The CDR3 runs to 13 residues. Trimming cost V 4 bases and J 4 bases, with 11 bases left between them. CDR3 nucleotides: TGTGCCATCAGTGCAGGGGGGGAGTACGAGCAGTACTTC. As protein: CAISAGGEYEQYF.

This clonotype appeared once. The chain is built from TRBV20-1 and TRBJ2-2; 10 bases are shared with TRBD1. CDR3 length equals 17 residues. Trimming cost V 0 bases and J 0 bases; bases outside gene matches: 4. Germline lookup yields CDR1 DFQATT and CDR2 SNEGSKA (reference sequence). The CDR3 is CSARDPGTGANTGELFF. The CDR3 DNA sequence: TGCAGTGCTAGAGACCCCGGGACAGGGGCGAACACCGGGGAGCTGTTTTTT.